A selection of T cell receptor beta chains follows, all from one sample in a study of blood T cells in healthy people across ages. MiXCR, run by TCRdb on the 5' RACE reads, gives a single entry per CDR3 protein. This table holds some 700,000 distinct CDR3 sequences, about 42% found once. Specimen: blood. Source of these receptors: an older woman in good health. Each CDR3 is given without its conserved first and last residue. The listing skips clone size in some rows; elsewhere it reads once, few, many or a size class.

size: few
J: TRBJ1-4
V: TRBV27
CDR3: ASREGAANEKLF

size: few
J: TRBJ2-4
V: TRBV27
CDR3: ASSHSRRGEQY

size: NA
J: TRBJ2-2
V: TRBV20-1
CDR3: SARDVKEGNTGELF

size: NA
J: TRBJ2-3
V: TRBV20-1
CDR3: SARDRVSPDDTQY

size: NA
J: TRBJ1-5
V: TRBV29-1
CDR3: SVAQGYSNQPQH

size: NA
J: TRBJ1-5
V: TRBV28
CDR3: ASSPNRILDQPQH

size: many
J: TRBJ1-2
V: TRBV7-9
CDR3: ASSFESRRPLEGYT

size: NA
J: NA
V: TRBV6-1
CDR3: ASSVSVVDEQY

size: few
J: TRBJ2-3
V: TRBV28
CDR3: ASSLPPGQGETDTQY

size: NA
J: TRBJ2-7
V: TRBV5-1
CDR3: ASSRGTGDHEQY

size: few
J: TRBJ2-1
V: TRBV6-2/TRBV6-3
CDR3: ASSLLSGGIGNEQF

size: NA
J: TRBJ2-1
V: TRBV9
CDR3: ASSVVSGAGYEQF